These 12 T cell receptor beta chains came from one sample sequenced in a study of T cell responses to AZD1222 COVID-19 vaccine. Assay used: immunoSEQ multiplex PCR; TCRdb lists only in-frame clones, some missing. The sample contains over 150,000 clones, about 90% of which appear only once. Material: peripheral blood, obtained 28 days after the second AZD1222 dose. The receptors here all came from an adult who received the AZD1222 COVID-19 vaccine.

The gene calls are TRBV30 and TRBJ1-6; D gene uncertain. CDR3 size: 14 residues. Germline-derived CDR1 and CDR2 are GTSNPN and SVGIG (reference sequence). Trimming stripped 1 base from V and 9 bases from J, with 13 bases between. CDR3: CAWSAPSPPSPLHF. The DNA of the CDR3 is TGTGCCTGGAGTGCTCCCTCCCCCCCTTCACCCCTCCACTTT.

The chain has TRBV30 and TRBJ1-2; D call uncertain. The V and J ends lost 2 bases and 4 bases respectively, with 11 bases between them. The CDR3 has 13 amino acids. Per the germline V gene, CDR1 is GTSNPN and CDR2 is SVGIG (reference sequence). CDR3 bases: TGTGCCTGGAGTCCGATTACCACCTATGGCTACACCTTC. Its protein product is CAWSPITTYGYTF.

This rearrangement joins TRBV6-2 or TRBV6-3 to TRBJ2-5; D is tentatively TRBD1 or TRBD2 (6 bases each). There are 18 residues in the CDR3. Trimming removed 0 bases at V and 1 base at J, with 18 bases between. Per germline, CDR1 MNHEY and CDR2 SVGEGT. This chain's CDR3 is CASSYSLHRGVPQETQYF. CDR3 sequence (DNA): TGTGCCAGCAGTTACTCGCTACATAGGGGGGTCCCCCAAGAGACCCAGTACTTC.

The genes are TRBV3-1 (or the pseudogene TRBV3-2) and TRBJ2-7; D gene uncertain. The CDR3 covers 12 residues. Trimming took 1 base from V and 1 from J, leaving 2 bases between them. The germline gives CDR1 LGHDT, CDR2 YNNKEL (reference sequence). Written as DNA, the CDR3 is TGTGCCAGCAGCCAAGTTTCCTACGAGCAGTACTTC. This gives the protein CASSQVSYEQYF.

The genes are TRBV5-1 and TRBJ1-2; TRBD1 matches 7 bases. V lost 1 base, J lost 6 bases, and 6 bases stayed unmatched. The CDR3 runs to 14 residues. The germline gives CDR1 SGHRS, CDR2 YFSETQ. The CDR3 DNA reads TGCGCCAGCAGCTTGAGGGGGCGGATAGATGGCTACACCTTC. Translation gives CASSLRGRIDGYTF. The complete variable domain, with remaining parts taken from reference TRBV5-1 and TRBJ1-2, reads KAGVTQTPRYLIKTRGQQVTLSCSPISGHRSVSWYQQTPGQGLQFLFEYFSETQRNKGNFPGRFSGRQFSNSRSEMNVSTLELGDSALYLCASSLRGRIDGYTFGSGTRLTVV.

This chain joins TRBV19 and TRBJ2-7, with D maybe TRBD2 (5 bases). The CDR3 consists of 14 residues. Germline-derived CDR1 and CDR2 are LNHDA and SQIVND (reference sequence). Deletions cut 5 bases from V and 0 bases from J, with 11 bases between. The DNA for the CDR3 is TGTGCCAGTAGTCCGACGGGATACTCCTACGAGCAGTACTTC. It encodes CASSPTGYSYEQYF. Supplemented by reference TRBV19 and TRBJ2-7, the full variable domain reads DGGITQSPKYLFRKEGQNVTLSCEQNLNHDAMYWYRQDPGQGLRLIYYSQIVNDFQKGDIAEGYSVSREKKESFPLTVTSAQKNPTAFYLCASSPTGYSYEQYFGPGTRLTVT.

The CDR3 coding sequence is TGCGCCAGCAGCCCTGGGACAGGGGCCTACGAGCAGTACTTC. Amino acids: CASSPGTGAYEQYF. The gene calls are TRBV5-1 and TRBJ2-7; TRBD1 matches at 10 bases. Looked up from germline, CDR1 is SGHRS and CDR2 is YFSETQ. V gave up 4 bases and J gave up 2 bases; unmatched junction bases: 3. CDR3 length: 14 residues.

V gene TRBV11-2 combines with J gene TRBJ2-2; tentative D call: TRBD2 (6 bases). V was cut by 4 bases and J by 5 bases, with 11 bases left in between. CDR1 is SGHAT and CDR2 is FQNNGV in the germline V gene. This CDR3 spans 14 amino acids. Here the CDR3 reads CASSSETSTGELFF. CDR3 coding DNA: TGTGCCAGCAGCTCAGAGACTAGTACCGGGGAGCTGTTTTTT.

The chain recombines TRBV29-1 with TRBJ2-3; no clear D gene. Looked up from germline, CDR1 is SQVTM and CDR2 is ANQGSEA. The CDR3 consists of 11 residues. Trimming removed 6 bases at V and 8 bases at J, with 12 bases between. The CDR3 DNA is TGCAGCGTGTTACGTTCTGGTACGCAGTATTTT. Encoded protein: CSVLRSGTQYF.

CDR3 loop: CASSQVQGARSGYTF. In DNA, the CDR3 is TGCGCCAGCAGCCAAGTCCAGGGGGCGAGAAGTGGCTACACCTTC. The chain combines TRBV4-1 with TRBJ1-2; 8 bases match TRBD1. The V gene end was trimmed by 1 base and the J gene end by 7 bases; junction bases not matched to a gene: 8. The CDR3 runs to 15 residues. Germline CDR1 is MGHRA and CDR2 is YSYEKL.

The rearrangement links TRBV20-1 to TRBJ1-6; D might be TRBD1 (5 bases). The germline V gene has CDR1 DFQATT and CDR2 SNEGSKA (reference sequence). Trimming left V 5 bases short and J 12 bases short, with 11 bases between. The CDR3 is 11 amino acids. DNA of the CDR3: TGCAGTGCTGGGGGAAAAAGACCCCTCCACTTT. This encodes CSAGGKRPLHF.

This rearrangement joins TRBV4-3 to TRBJ2-2; 7 bases agree with TRBD1. This CDR3 comprises 15 residues. Germline-derived CDR1 and CDR2 are LGHNA and YSLEER. The V and J ends lost 1 base and 5 bases, in that order; junction bases with no gene match: 4. Here the CDR3 reads CASSQGQGRTGELFF. DNA of the CDR3: TGCGCCAGCAGCCAAGGACAGGGAAGGACCGGGGAGCTGTTTTTT.